A single sample gave rise to the 32 T cell receptor beta chains below, sequenced in a study of T-cell reconstitution after alpha-beta-depleted transplantation in children. Using unique molecular identifiers, the investigators prepared the TCRbeta library. TCRdb recomputed calls from the PCR reads with MiXCR, one row per CDR3 protein. The data hold 200,000 or so distinct CDR3 sequences, with approximately 6.3% observed a single time. Sequences were derived from PBMCs, sampled before TCRalphabeta/CD19-depleted stem cell transplant. Receptor source: a boy aged 2 to 10 with acute lymphoblastic leukemia, due to receive a stem cell transplant.

The V and J genes are TRBV5-4 and TRBJ2-7; TRBD1 is a possible D gene (6 bases). Germline V gene lookup returns CDR1 SGHNT and CDR2 YYREEE (reference sequence). This CDR3 contains 19 residues. Trimming took 1 base from V and 3 from J, leaving 26 bases between them. CDR3 in amino acids: CASSLKFSGGGAGDYEQYF. The CDR3 DNA reads as TGTGCCAGCAGCTTGAAATTTTCCGGAGGCGGCGCAGGGGACTACGAGCAGTACTTC. The whole variable domain, filled in from reference TRBV5-4 and TRBJ2-7, reads ETGVTQSPTHLIKTRGQQVTLRCSSQSGHNTVSWYQQALGQGPQFIFQYYREEENGRGNFPPRFSGLQFPNYSSELNVNALELDDSALYLCASSLKFSGGGAGDYEQYFGPGTRLTVT.

The chain combines TRBV5-1 with TRBJ2-5; the match to TRBD1 covers 9 bases. Germline CDR1 is SGHRS and CDR2 is YFSETQ. The CDR3 runs 15 residues. V shed 4 bases and J 4 bases; nucleotides not matched to a gene: 8. CDR3 sequence (DNA): TGCGCCAGCAGCCCGGGACAGGGAGGTGGAGAGACCCAGTACTTC. It is translated as CASSPGQGGGETQYF. Using reference TRBV5-1 and TRBJ2-5 for the parts outside the CDR3, the full variable domain is KAGVTQTPRYLIKTRGQQVTLSCSPISGHRSVSWYQQTPGQGLQFLFEYFSETQRNKGNFPGRFSGRQFSNSRSEMNVSTLELGDSALYLCASSPGQGGGETQYFGPGTRLLVL.

This clonotype was detected ten times or more. The rearrangement uses TRBV28 and TRBJ2-5; perhaps D is TRBD1 or TRBD2 (6 bases each). V was pared by 3 bases and J by 6 bases, with 17 bases between. Germline V gene sequence: CDR1 MDHEN, CDR2 SYDVKM. The CDR3 is 15 amino acids. In DNA, the CDR3 is TGTGCCAGCAGTTTTTCGGGGGCCCTCCAGAAGACCCAGTACTTC. This gives the protein CASSFSGALQKTQYF.

This clonotype has at least ten counts. CDR3 sequence (DNA): TGTGCCATCAGTGGCCTTGGAACGACGAACACCGGGGAGCTGTTTTTT. Translated, it gives CAISGLGTTNTGELFF. The J gene is TRBJ2-2, the V gene TRBV10-3; D not resolved. V was shortened by 4 bases and J by 0 bases, with 12 bases between the two germline ends. The CDR3 is 16 residues long. Germline V CDR1 and CDR2: ENHRY, SYGVKD.

This clonotype came up many times. The J gene is TRBJ1-5, the V gene TRBV20-1, with unresolved D. CDR1 and CDR2 (germline): DFQATT, SNEGSKA (reference sequence). The length of the CDR3 is 14 residues. Trimming stripped 5 bases from V and 5 bases from J, with 16 bases between. As DNA, the CDR3 is TGCAGTGCTGCCGACGACACCAGATATCAGCCCCAGCATTTT. It translates to CSAADDTRYQPQHF.

This clonotype appeared many times. The chain has TRBV28 and TRBJ1-1; 7 bases line up with TRBD1. CDR1 is MDHEN, CDR2 SYDVKM, per germline. After removal of 7 bases from V and 0 bases from J, the junction contained 8 bases not matched to a gene. The CDR3 consists of 15 residues. CDR3 bases: TGTGCCAGCAACCTCGGGACAGCGGTGAACACTGAAGCTTTCTTT. Protein sequence: CASNLGTAVNTEAFF. The entire variable domain, with the rest obtained from reference TRBV28 and TRBJ1-1, is as follows: DVKVTQSSRYLVKRTGEKVFLECVQDMDHENMFWYRQDPGLGLRLIYFSYDVKMKEKGDIPEGYSVSREKKERFSLILESASTNQTSMYLCASNLGTAVNTEAFFGQGTRLTVV.

This clonotype was recorded many times. This sequence joins TRBV28 and TRBJ1-4, with 9 bases matching TRBD1. Germline lookup yields CDR1 MDHEN and CDR2 SYDVKM. The CDR3 is 15 amino acids. Losses at the gene ends were 5 bases for V and 6 bases for J; bases not matched to a gene: 7. The CDR3 DNA reads as TGTGCCAGCAGTCCCCAAGGACAGGGGCATGAAAAACTGTTTTTT. Protein product: CASSPQGQGHEKLFF.

V and J are TRBV6-2 or TRBV6-3 and TRBJ1-1; D gene unclear. The V gene's germline CDR1 is MNHEY and CDR2 SVGEGT. V shed 2 bases and J shed 0 bases, with 4 bases lying between them. The CDR3 covers 13 residues. CDR3 sequence reads: CASSYVLNTEAFF. CDR3 nucleotide sequence: TGTGCCAGCAGTTACGTACTGAACACTGAAGCTTTCTTT.

This clonotype came up many times. The chain uses TRBV7-2 and TRBJ2-1, with D unresolved. CDR1 and CDR2 (germline): SGHTA, FQGNSA. V was trimmed by 5 bases and J by 6 bases, leaving 11 bases between them. This CDR3 is 13 amino acids long. In DNA form, the CDR3 reads TGTGCCAGCAGCCCCGGCTGGGGCAATGAGCAGTTCTTC. This translates into CASSPGWGNEQFF.

This clonotype was detected a few times. The chain employs TRBV12-3 or TRBV12-4 and TRBJ2-7; D not resolved. This CDR3 spans 9 amino acids. V gave up 8 bases and J gave up 5 bases, with 4 bases separating them. CDR3 residues: CASRHEQYF. Here the CDR3 DNA reads TGTGCCAGCCGGCACGAGCAGTACTTC.

This clonotype has just a few counts. The V and J genes are TRBV30 and TRBJ1-1; unclear D gene. The V gene lost 0 bases and the J gene lost 4 bases, with 6 bases spanning the gap. The CDR3 contains 12 residues. CDR1 is GTSNPN, CDR2 SVGIG, per germline (reference sequence). The DNA of the CDR3 is TGTGCCTGGAGTGTGGATATCACTGAAGCTTTCTTT. Translating gives CAWSVDITEAFF.

At least ten counts were recorded for this clonotype. The V call is TRBV20-1, the J call TRBJ2-7, with 9 bases identical to TRBD1. J was trimmed by 0 bases and V by 6 bases; bases with no gene match: 3. The CDR3 length is 13 residues. CDR1 and CDR2 (germline): DFQATT, SNEGSKA (reference sequence). The CDR3 region is CSAWTGDSYEQYF. DNA of the CDR3: TGCAGTGCCTGGACAGGGGACTCCTACGAGCAGTACTTC.

This clonotype was found many times. The chain links TRBV28 to TRBJ2-7; 11 nucleotides agree with TRBD1. Germline V gene sequence: CDR1 MDHEN, CDR2 SYDVKM. CDR3 length: 18 residues. V shed 2 bases, J shed 3 bases, and the junction held 12 bases outside the gene matches. In DNA form, the CDR3 reads TGTGCCAGCAGTTTACCTCCGGGACAGGGGGGACTAGGCTACGAGCAGTACTTC. Protein sequence: CASSLPPGQGGLGYEQYF. The variable domain in full, with the rest retrieved from reference TRBV28 and TRBJ2-7, is DVKVTQSSRYLVKRTGEKVFLECVQDMDHENMFWYRQDPGLGLRLIYFSYDVKMKEKGDIPEGYSVSREKKERFSLILESASTNQTSMYLCASSLPPGQGGLGYEQYFGPGTRLTVT.

This clonotype was counted between two and nine times. A read error may produce the germline difference seen at one junction end. V gene TRBV10-3 combines with J gene TRBJ2-3; 7 bases align to TRBD2. The CDR3 is 14 amino acids. Germline CDR1 and CDR2: ENHRY and SYGVKD. The DNA for the CDR3 is TGTGCCATCACTGAGGGAGGGCCCACAGATACGCAGTATTTT. Translating it yields CAITEGGPTDTQYF.

The sample holds a few counts of this clonotype. The genes are TRBV6-5 and TRBJ2-1; 8 bases map to TRBD2. V lost 7 bases to trimming and J lost 2 bases; unmatched junction nucleotides: 7. The CDR3 loop spans 15 amino acids. CDR1 and CDR2 (germline): MNHEY, SVGAGI. Here the CDR3 reads CASTLTGGAYNEQFF. DNA of the CDR3: TGTGCCAGCACCTTAACGGGGGGGGCCTACAATGAGCAGTTCTTC.

This clonotype was recorded at least ten times. The chain carries TRBV6-1 and TRBJ1-2; D gene ambiguous. The CDR3 runs to 13 residues. The germline gives CDR1 MNHNS, CDR2 SASEGT. Trimming pared 1 base from V and 6 bases from J, leaving 9 bases between. This CDR3 is CASSEGTPDGYTF. The CDR3 DNA sequence: TGTGCCAGCAGTGAAGGGACTCCCGATGGCTACACCTTC.

This clonotype was recorded at least ten times. V and J are TRBV10-1 and TRBJ2-7; no reliable D call. This CDR3 spans 14 amino acids. V was pared by 9 bases and J by 2 bases, with 17 bases between. Germline V lookup: CDR1 WNHNN, CDR2 SYGVQD (reference sequence). DNA of the CDR3: TGCGCCAGAGAAACGCGGACGCATACCTACGAGCAGTACTTC. Translating it yields CARETRTHTYEQYF.

V usage is TRBV6-2 or TRBV6-3 and J usage is TRBJ2-7; 10 nucleotides line up with TRBD2. Germline-derived CDR1 and CDR2 are MNHEY and SVGEGT. This CDR3 is built from 17 residues. With V trimmed by 1 base and J by 3 bases, 9 bases remained unmatched. CDR3 DNA sequence: TGTGCCAGCAGTTACTTCAAACTAGCGGGACCGTTCTACGAGCAGTACTTC. Encoded protein: CASSYFKLAGPFYEQYF.

The V gene is TRBV7-9, the J gene TRBJ2-1; 7 bases line up with TRBD2. After removal of 3 bases from V and 7 bases from J, the junction contained 9 bases not matched to a gene. The germline CDR1 and CDR2 sequences are SEHNR and FQNEAQ (reference sequence). The CDR3 is 15 residues long. The DNA for the CDR3 is TGTGCCAGCAGCTTCTCTGGGGGGGGGATAAATGAGCAGTTCTTC. It specifies CASSFSGGGINEQFF.

This clonotype has ten or more counts. The chain employs TRBV29-1 and TRBJ2-2; D ambiguous. Per the germline V gene, CDR1 is SQVTM and CDR2 is ANQGSEA. V was pared by 0 bases and J by 9 bases, with 8 bases between. The length of the CDR3 is 12 residues. CDR3 sequence reads: CSVEDGQRELFF. CDR3 nucleotides: TGCAGCGTTGAAGATGGTCAAAGGGAGCTGTTTTTT.

The chain employs TRBV12-3 or TRBV12-4 and TRBJ1-1, with D maybe TRBD1 (6 bases). The V end was cut by 5 bases, the J end by 0 bases, with 10 bases between. The CDR3 is 14 residues long. The CDR3 sequence is CASSVGHMNTEAFF. Written as DNA, the CDR3 is TGTGCCAGCAGTGTGGGACACATGAACACTGAAGCTTTCTTT.

This clonotype was seen only a few times. The chain couples TRBV7-6 to TRBJ2-7; TRBD2 might be the D (5 bases). The germline gives CDR1 SGHVS, CDR2 FNYEAQ. The CDR3 has 13 amino acids. Between the trimmed V and J ends, which lost 6 bases and 3 bases, there was a span of 12 bases. CDR3 bases: TGTGCCAGCAGTCCCCGGGGTAACTACGAGCAGTACTTC. Protein product: CASSPRGNYEQYF.

This clonotype was detected many times. The V call is TRBV12-3 or TRBV12-4, the J call TRBJ2-1, with TRBD2 as a possible D gene (6 bases). Trimming pared 5 bases from V and 1 base from J, leaving 12 bases between. This CDR3 is built from 15 residues. This CDR3 reads CASSGGFGSYNEQFF. As DNA, the CDR3 is TGTGCCAGCAGTGGAGGGTTCGGTTCCTACAATGAGCAGTTCTTC.

This clonotype was seen ten or more times. V usage is TRBV12-3 or TRBV12-4 and J usage is TRBJ2-1; D not resolved. Trimming removed 7 bases from V and 6 bases from J, with 10 bases in between. CDR3 length: 12 residues. The CDR3 DNA reads as TGTGCCAGCAACCGCTGGGGCAATGAGCAGTTCTTC. It codes for CASNRWGNEQFF.

This clonotype was counted ten times or more. The chain recombines TRBV28 with TRBJ2-1; either TRBD1 or TRBD2 may supply D (5 bases each). V was pared by 6 bases and J by 9 bases, with 21 bases between. The germline V gene encodes CDR1 MDHEN and CDR2 SYDVKM. The CDR3 runs 15 residues. The CDR3 protein is CASSKRGPWGIEQFF. The CDR3 DNA reads TGTGCCAGCAGCAAACGGGGACCCTGGGGTATTGAGCAGTTCTTC. Full variable domain (outside the CDR3, taken from reference TRBV28 and TRBJ2-1): DVKVTQSSRYLVKRTGEKVFLECVQDMDHENMFWYRQDPGLGLRLIYFSYDVKMKEKGDIPEGYSVSREKKERFSLILESASTNQTSMYLCASSKRGPWGIEQFFGPGTRLTVL.

This clonotype was counted ten times or more. The genes are TRBV29-1 and TRBJ2-5, with 10 nucleotides matching TRBD2. J was trimmed by 5 bases and V by 6 bases; bases with no gene match: 9. CDR1 and CDR2 from the germline V gene are SQVTM and ANQGSEA. The CDR3 totals 14 residues. CDR3 protein: CSVASGRASETQYF. Here the CDR3 DNA reads TGCAGCGTCGCGAGCGGGAGGGCCTCGGAGACCCAGTACTTC.

This clonotype was seen ten or more times. V and J are TRBV12-3 or TRBV12-4 and TRBJ2-3; D remains unclear. The CDR3 has 11 amino acids. V gave up 8 bases and J gave up 3 bases, with 6 bases separating them. The CDR3 coding sequence is TGTGCCAGCGGGCTTACAGATACGCAGTATTTT. It yields the protein CASGLTDTQYF.

J is TRBJ2-1 and V is TRBV11-3; 10 positions match TRBD1. The CDR3 has 17 amino acids. Germline V gives CDR1 SGHNT, CDR2 YENEEA. V lost 1 base and J lost 8; bases outside the gene matches: 11. The CDR3 nucleotides are TGTGCCAGCAGCTTAGGGGGGGGACAGGGGTCATTGGATGAGCAGTTCTTC. It encodes CASSLGGGQGSLDEQFF.

This clonotype was recorded at least ten times. The rearrangement uses TRBV6-2 or TRBV6-3 and TRBJ2-1; 13 bases are shared with TRBD2. CDR1 and CDR2 from the germline V gene are MNHEY and SVGEGT. The CDR3 loop spans 17 amino acids. The J segment lost 8 bases and the V segment lost 5 bases, leaving 12 bases of the junction unmatched. CDR3 DNA sequence: TGTGCCAGCAGTCGACTCCGAGGGACTAGCGGGAAGCATGAGCAGTTCTTC. Translated, it gives CASSRLRGTSGKHEQFF.

This clonotype has a handful of counts. The V and J genes are TRBV29-1 and TRBJ1-2; D possibly corresponds to TRBD1 (5 bases). Germline CDR1 and CDR2: SQVTM and ANQGSEA. This CDR3 has 15 amino acids. The ends were cut back, 4 bases at V and 1 base at J, with 16 bases in the middle. The CDR3 region has the DNA TGCAGCGTTGTGGGCAGGGTTGGCCTTAACTATGGCTACACCTTC. This translates into CSVVGRVGLNYGYTF.

In this sample, this clonotype turned up many times. This sequence joins TRBV29-1 and TRBJ2-3; TRBD1 matches 8 bases. The germline V gene has CDR1 SQVTM and CDR2 ANQGSEA. The V segment lost 3 bases and the J segment 0 bases; nucleotides outside the gene matches: 5. The CDR3 extends over 15 amino acids. CDR3 bases: TGCAGCGTTGACGACGGACAGGGAAGCACAGATACGCAGTATTTT. Translated, it gives CSVDDGQGSTDTQYF.

This clonotype has a count of ten or more. The gene calls are TRBV5-1 and TRBJ2-1; TRBD2 matches 11 bases. Trimming cost V 0 bases and J 5 bases; bases outside gene matches: 4. The V gene's germline CDR1 is SGHRS and CDR2 YFSETQ. The length of the CDR3 is 16 residues. CDR3 DNA sequence: TGCGCCAGCAGCTTGGTTACTAGCGGGGGAAACAATGAGCAGTTCTTC. Encoded protein: CASSLVTSGGNNEQFF.